This T cell receptor (beta chain) was sequenced for a study of cytomegalovirus exposure and HLA in healthy donors (dated by TCRdb to 2016 to 2017). Context from the whole study: An earlier analysis of about 560 of the donors reported approximately 260 Gb of sequence data and 95 million to 140 million unique TCR beta sequences obtained from roughly 180 million T cells. HLA typing covered class I and class II loci at four-digit resolution. All discovery cohort repertoires had been generated using a single sequencing platform. Among 398 genotyped donors of the cohort, an average of 235,054 unique TCR beta nucleotide sequences were sequenced per donor, around a sixth of them non-productive. In addition to the first cohort of around 670 subjects, a separate validation cohort of 120 different subjects was used. Donor age, sex, ethnicity and CMV serostatus were collected together with the repertoire data. The number of typed donors differed by locus: about 620-640 for A, B, C, DRB1 and DQB1; roughly 510 for DQA1; approximately 600 for DPA1; and about 450 for DPB1. The study used immunosequencing to profile the T cell repertoires of approximately 630 subjects and linked those repertoires to cytomegalovirus serostatus. The study was designed to test whether signatures of past pathogen exposure could be identified by cataloging public T cell receptors. An early release that covered fewer than 800 HLA-typed donors contained about 300 gigabases of sequencing data and some 87 million unique TCR sequences. To decide whether each TCR beta V gene segment behaved as functional or pseudogenic, an earlier analysis of 587 of the donors relied on high-throughput TCR beta sequencing. The genetic ancestry cluster associated with self-reported Caucasian donors included roughly four fifths of the roughly 400 genotyped donors. A later genetic analysis used genome-wide SNP genotypes for about 60% of the roughly 700 donors, treating that subset as a discovery cohort. Several DR-DQ haplotypes were treated as single units for association and clustering because of strong linkage in the cohort. The later analysis used no new phenotypic data to find candidate immune exposures, relying instead on TCR beta sequences and their occurrence across donors. To predict cytomegalovirus infection status, the study brought together high-throughput TCR immunosequencing, statistical association of individual TCRs with disease status, and machine learning. To study patterns of TCR occurrence, a later analysis re-analyzed previously published TCR beta repertoires from 550 to 800 donors and added high-resolution HLA genotyping.

The cohort consisted of 650 to 850 healthy bone marrow donors. At the time of sampling, all cohort members were nominally healthy, though unrecorded immune exposures were likely present. The donor tested CMV seronegative, placing the donor among the 350 or so seronegative members of the cohort. A peripheral blood sample was collected from each donor, and TCR beta sequencing was performed on peripheral blood mononuclear cells. The Qiagen DNeasy Blood Extraction Kit was used to extract genomic DNA from the blood cell samples. Libraries were constructed by the immunoSEQ multiplex PCR assay. For the multiplex PCR, a mixture combining 60 forward primers for TCR Vbeta segments and 13 reverse primers for TCR Jbeta segments was used. Amplification of the CDR3 region of rearranged TCR beta genes was performed with a multiplex PCR assay on genomic DNA. The amplified TCR beta libraries were sequenced on the Illumina HiSeq System as 87-base-pair reads. From the authors' description of their analysis: Across the 700 or so repertoires, a later analysis counted 60 million to 90 million unique TCR beta chains, approximately 12 million of which were shared by at least two donors. To remove PCR and sequencing errors, raw reads were error-corrected and collapsed into unique sequences using a nearest-neighbor algorithm that merged closely related sequences. CDR3 sequences were aligned to IMGT reference sequences to assign V, D and J gene segments. For a sequence to be retained, a match of at least six nucleotides to both a V gene segment and a J gene segment was required. A rearrangement was called productive if the CDR3 had no stop codons and remained in frame with V and J, and every other rearrangement was called non-productive. Following IMGT convention, CDR3 was defined as the stretch from the second conserved V-encoded cysteine to the conserved J-encoded phenylalanine. The earlier analysis of around 640 of the donors excluded sequences that lacked an unambiguous match to a single V gene segment. In an earlier analysis of approximately 500 of the donors, a V segment was called functional when productive rearrangements were above 56.7%, and segregating when the standard deviation between donors exceeded 5%. To diagnose cytomegalovirus status from the catalog of TCR beta chain sequences, a statistical classification framework was built. In a later analysis, TCR nucleotide sequences were compared against IMGT/GENE-DB human TR gene sequences so that V and J genes could be assigned. The TCRdist pipeline was used in a later analysis to assign CDR3 sequences and most-parsimonious VDJ recombination scenarios. In a later analysis, each TCR beta chain was defined by its CDR3 amino acid sequence together with its V-gene family, and reads lacking a unique V-gene family were excluded. As a way to deal with suspected cross-contamination and a sequencing artifact, a later analysis dropped hundreds of nucleotide sequences that were highly shared and had low generation probability. In a later analysis, a clonal expansion index was calculated for each public chain from normalized within-repertoire ranks of inferred template counts. A later analysis computed generation probabilities with a VDJ recombination model fitted to out-of-frame rearrangements, and checked the results against IGoR. In a later analysis, TCR-TCR, TCR-HLA and TCR-CMV co-occurrence was scored with hypergeometric tests, and a repertoire-size bias correction was applied to TCR pairs. False discovery rates were estimated in a later analysis by permuting HLA or CMV assignments 20 times. In a later analysis, co-occurring TCRs were grouped using DBSCAN, with TCRdist sequence similarity added in when clustering inside HLA-allele-positive subsets. Co-occurrence clustering excluded repertoires with fewer than 30,000 or more than 120,000 public chains, plus five with anomalous nucleotide sharing. TCRdb carries this immuneACCESS record with in-frame sequences only. Its versions omit some clonotypes, under half of them owing to an unresolved V gene in the studies checked, with the rest unexplained. D and trimming come from the DNA, and the V and J calls and clone size come from that table. The sample table contains some 95,000 clones; only one count was recorded for about two thirds of them. The ten most abundant clones make up 0.95% to 1.5% of the sample.

Results the study describes overall, beyond this receptor: In a later genetic analysis, fewer N-insertions in productive TCRs were reported among donors in an Asian-associated ancestry cluster than the approximately 710-donor mean. A total of fewer than 200 TCR beta chains were listed by the study as associated with cytomegalovirus. According to a later analysis, TCR association rates differed among HLA loci, with DRB1 alleles showing the most associated TCRs and HLA-C alleles showing the fewest. In a later genetic analysis, a missense DCLRE1C variant was associated with V-gene and J-gene trimming of TCR beta chains, and the association was replicated in an independent cohort. Roughly uniform sequencing depth across donors was assumed in presence/absence analyses, although this assumption may not hold. The classifier was reported to diagnose cytomegalovirus status with high specificity and sensitivity in both the original cohort and the validation cohort. According to the authors, the approach could potentially be generalized to other disease states and immunological phenotypes. According to a later analysis, parvovirus B19, influenza, CMV and Epstein-Barr virus appeared linked to several top co-occurrence clusters. In a later analysis, some 18,000 TCR beta sequences were associated with specific HLA alleles at a false discovery rate of 0.05. Because some donors lacked HLA typing at each locus, the association tests relied only on the typed subset. In vitro tests confirmed that three of the cytomegalovirus-associated TCR beta chains recognize cytomegalovirus antigens. In a later analysis, HLA-associated TCR beta chains were found to be more clonally expanded and to have lower generation probabilities than equally common non-associated chains. Most TCR sequences were seen in very few donors, while some public TCRs were found in many individuals. A group of highly shared sequence variants was considered likely to be a technical artifact of the sequencing pipeline. Assigning TCR associations to individual alleles was difficult when HLA alleles, especially DR and DQ, strongly co-occurred. Some IMGT-functional V segments, including TRBV6-2 and TRBV6-3, could not be told apart with the 87-base-pair reads, so those segments were excluded. Broadly in line with IMGT annotations, most TCR beta V segments showed up in productive rearrangements about 87% or about 30% of the time in an earlier analysis of a few hundred of the donors. A further reported finding was that TCR beta sequences accurately predicted the HLA-A and HLA-B alleles for most subjects in the first cohort. Because counts were too low, about 18 rarely observed V segments, including chromosome 9 orphons, were left out of the earlier analysis of roughly 600 of the donors. A later analysis found that most CMV-associated TCR beta chains appeared HLA-restricted, with HLA associations seemingly driven largely by CMV exposure. CMV serostatus was the only immune exposure information available for the cohort. Only TCR beta chains were sequenced in this cohort, and the absence of alpha or paired-chain data limited detectable features. Correlated functional status among segregating V segments might be attributable to linkage disequilibrium, but an unknown experimental factor could not be ruled out.

V and J are trimmed by 5 bases and 3 bases, and the gene matches miss 7 bases of the junction. The CDR3 spans 15 residues, from the cysteine through the phenylalanine. Kept here is only the CDR3 DNA, which spans 45 bases and is read in frame from base 1. Reading the germline V gene gives CDR1 SGHVS and CDR2 FNYEAQ. Note on this clone: It has no known antigen specificity. It has no much larger one-base neighbor in the sample; base qualities were not kept.

The clonotype comes from a female donor in good health and CMV-seronegative. Specimen: PBMCs. The rearranged segments are TRBV7-6 and TRBJ2-7; 10 of the junction bases match TRBD1. The CDR3 sequence is CASSRRQGANYEQYF. The sequenced DNA: TGTGCCAGCAGCAGAAGACAGGGGGCGAACTACGAGCAGTACTTC. The full variable domain, with segments outside the CDR3 supplied by the reference TRBV7-6 and TRBJ2-7 proteins, appears as GAGVSQSPRYKVTKRGQDVALRCDPISGHVSLYWYRQALGQGPEFLTYFNYEAQQDKSGLPNDRFSAERPEGSISTLTIQRTEQRDSAMYRCASSRRQGANYEQYFGPGTRLTVT.